The 7 T cell receptor beta chains below were found in one sample sequenced in a study of T cells after yellow fever vaccination. Via MiXCR, TCRdb re-called the 5' RACE reads, giving one row per CDR3 protein. The sample contains about 350,000 distinct CDR3 sequences, 4.1% of which appear only once. The source material was PBMCs, sampled 5 days after the yellow fever booster vaccination. These TCRs come from a man younger than 30 who received the YFV17D yellow fever vaccine.

This clonotype has just a few counts. The chain couples TRBV28 to TRBJ1-1; no clear D. The CDR3 totals 10 residues. Germline CDR1 is MDHEN and CDR2 is SYDVKM. Trimming shortened V by 7 bases and J by 11 bases, and 11 bases separated the two germline ends. The CDR3 spells CASIGDLAFF. The CDR3 region has the DNA TGTGCCAGCATTGGGGATTTGGCTTTCTTT.

This clonotype occurred a few times. The chain combines TRBV7-2 with TRBJ2-7; D gene ambiguous. Germline assignment: CDR1 SGHTA and CDR2 FQGNSA. The CDR3 covers 13 residues. Between the trimmed V and J ends, which lost 0 bases and 7 bases, there was a span of 10 bases. The CDR3 loop reads CASSLAPTWEQYV. The CDR3 DNA is TGTGCCAGCAGCTTAGCGCCCACCTGGGAGCAGTACGTC.

This clonotype was seen a handful of times. The rearrangement links TRBV20-1 to TRBJ2-4; 7 bases map to TRBD2. The V segment lost 0 bases and the J segment 3 bases; nucleotides outside the gene matches: 5. Per the germline V gene, CDR1 is DFQATT and CDR2 is SNEGSKA (reference sequence). CDR3 length: 15 residues. CDR3 sequence reads: CSAREPGTNKNIQYF. The CDR3 region has the DNA TGCAGTGCTAGAGAGCCTGGGACTAACAAAAACATTCAGTACTTC.

This clonotype showed up many times. This sequence joins TRBV5-1 and TRBJ1-4; 8 positions agree with TRBD1. Germline-derived CDR1 and CDR2 are SGHRS and YFSETQ. This CDR3 has 14 amino acids. With 4 bases clipped from V and 3 bases from J, the junction kept 2 bases outside the gene matches. Here the CDR3 reads CASSQDRANEKLFF. The CDR3 nucleotides read TGCGCCAGCAGCCAGGACAGGGCTAATGAAAAACTGTTTTTT.

This clonotype was found a few times. The rearrangement uses TRBV6-6 and TRBJ1-1; a weak D match, TRBD1 (5 bases). The V end was cut by 0 bases, the J end by 5 bases, with 10 bases between. The germline CDR1 and CDR2 sequences are MNHNY and SVGAGI (reference sequence). CDR3 length: 14 amino acids. The CDR3 nucleotides are TGTGCCAGCAGTTACTCGACGGGGGGGACTGAAGCTTTCTTT. It translates to CASSYSTGGTEAFF.

This chain links TRBV5-6 with TRBJ1-1, with unresolved D. The germline gives CDR1 SGHDT, CDR2 YYEEEE. The CDR3 length is 11 residues. V was trimmed by 6 bases and J by 2 bases, leaving 5 bases between them. CDR3 protein: CASNKNTEAFF. The DNA for the CDR3 is TGTGCCAGCAACAAAAACACTGAAGCTTTCTTT.

This clonotype was observed many times. This chain links TRBV6-5 with TRBJ2-3; TRBD1 matches 7 bases. Per germline, CDR1 MNHEY and CDR2 SVGAGI. With V trimmed by 5 bases and J by 0 bases, 5 bases remained unmatched. The CDR3 runs to 15 residues. CDR3 DNA: TGTGCCAGCAGTATCCAGGGACAGAGCACAGATACGCAGTATTTT. Residues: CASSIQGQSTDTQYF.